These 30 T cell receptor beta chains share one sample of origin, sequenced in a study of low-dose radiotherapy and immunotherapy resistance in tumors. Primers targeting TRAV and TRBV primed first-strand cDNA, covering alpha and beta chains. TCRs underwent 20 PCR cycles of amplification with a constant-region primer and V-primer adapter. TCRdb processed the reads anew with MiXCR; each CDR3 protein has one entry. The repertoire holds tens of thousands of distinct CDR3 sequences, with less than 40% as singletons. As for time point: before trial treatment. The sequences come from PBMCs, collected before treatment. These receptors all stem from a female donor with ovarian cancer.

This clonotype was picked up many times. The chain links TRBV7-2 to TRBJ2-5; 10 bases are a match to TRBD2. Germline CDR1 SGHTA, CDR2 FQGNSA. The V segment lost 5 bases and the J segment 4 bases; nucleotides outside the gene matches: 4. This CDR3 is built from 14 residues. The DNA for the CDR3 is TGTGCCAGCAGCGCCGGGACTAGCGCAGAGACCCAGTACTTC. Protein product: CASSAGTSAETQYF.

Many counts were recorded for this clonotype. The CDR3 sequence is CAISEGQLGSPLHF. CDR3 nucleotide sequence: TGTGCCATCAGTGAGGGACAGTTAGGCTCACCCCTCCACTTT. This chain links TRBV10-3 with TRBJ1-6; TRBD1 is a possible D gene (6 bases). V dropped 2 bases and J dropped 10 bases, with 12 bases sitting between them. The CDR3 length is 14 residues. CDR1 and CDR2 (germline): ENHRY, SYGVKD.

This clonotype occurred many times. The chain combines TRBV3-1 with TRBJ2-3; D unclear. Germline assignment: CDR1 LGHDT and CDR2 YNNKEL (reference sequence). Trimming shortened V by 0 bases and J by 1 base, and 5 bases separated the two germline ends. This CDR3 has 14 residues. The CDR3 nucleotides are TGTGCCAGCAGCCAAGAAGTCCGCACAGATACGCAGTATTTT. Translated: CASSQEVRTDTQYF.

The sample holds many counts of this clonotype. The chain joins TRBV28 to TRBJ2-7, with TRBD2 matching 9 bases. The length of the CDR3 is 16 residues. Germline-derived CDR1 and CDR2 are MDHEN and SYDVKM. With 5 bases clipped from V and 5 bases from J, the junction kept 13 bases outside the gene matches. The CDR3: CASSPLGSGGSHEQYF. DNA for the CDR3: TGTGCCAGCAGTCCCCTGGGAAGCGGGGGGTCCCACGAGCAGTACTTC.

In this sample, this clonotype turned up many times. The gene calls are TRBV5-8 and TRBJ2-7; D is ambiguous. CDR1 and CDR2 from the germline V gene are SGHTS and YDEGEE. The V end was cut by 6 bases, the J end by 0 bases, with 19 bases between. The CDR3 is 16 residues long. The CDR3 region has the DNA TGTGCCAGCACCCCATCGGGTGGGTCGCTCTCCTACGAGCAGTACTTC. This gives the protein CASTPSGGSLSYEQYF.

This clonotype was observed at least ten times. The rearrangement joins TRBV7-9 to TRBJ2-5; possibly TRBD1 for D (5 bases). CDR1 and CDR2 from the germline V gene are SEHNR and FQNEAQ (reference sequence). V lost 5 bases to trimming and J lost 4 bases, with 14 bases between them. The CDR3 is made up of 14 amino acids. CDR3 in DNA: TGTGCCAGCAGCGCTGACAGAGAACGAGAGACCCAGTACTTC. This gives the protein CASSADRERETQYF.

At least ten counts were recorded for this clonotype. The chain combines TRBV2 with TRBJ2-3, with 9 bases that match TRBD1. Per germline, CDR1 SNHLY and CDR2 FYNNEI. This CDR3 contains 13 residues. Trimming removed 11 bases from V and 4 bases from J; junction bases left unmatched: 7. The CDR3 loop reads CAVQGARSDTQYF. CDR3 nucleotides: TGTGCCGTACAGGGGGCGAGGTCAGATACGCAGTATTTT.

The chain links TRBV28 to TRBJ2-5; 8 bases fit TRBD1. After removal of 6 bases from V and 6 bases from J, the junction contained 6 bases not matched to a gene. CDR3 size: 13 residues. Looked up from germline, CDR1 is MDHEN and CDR2 is SYDVKM. The CDR3 bases are TGTGCCAGCAGACGGACAGGGACGAAGACCCAGTACTTC. Its translation is CASRRTGTKTQYF.

In regard to this clonotype: Since a far larger clone is one base different, this is likely a read error. The CDR3 carries no conserved terminal phenylalanine or tryptophan, so it likely arises from a read error. The chain links TRBV5-8 to TRBJ1-2; no definite D call. CDR1 SGHTS and CDR2 YDEGEE come from the germline V gene. Deletions cut 2 bases from V and 4 bases from J, with 15 bases between. The CDR3 is 15 amino acids. This CDR3 reads CASSLARPRSYGYTI. The DNA of the CDR3 is TGTGCCAGCAGCTTAGCGCGGCCCCGGAGCTATGGCTACACCATC.

The rearrangement joins TRBV7-2 to TRBJ2-2; TRBD2 agrees at 9 bases. CDR1 SGHTA and CDR2 FQGNSA come from the germline V gene. Trimming took 3 bases from V and 4 from J; bases not matched to a gene: 3. The CDR3 has 15 residues. CDR3 sequence: CASSLRGGGTGELFF. In nucleotides, the CDR3 is TGTGCCAGCAGCTTGCGGGGGGGCGGCACCGGGGAGCTGTTTTTT.

This chain joins TRBV5-1 and TRBJ2-1; 9 bases line up with TRBD1. Germline V gives CDR1 SGHRS, CDR2 YFSETQ. The CDR3 sequence is 14 residues long. Trimming cost V 4 bases and J 6 bases; bases outside gene matches: 5. CDR3 region: CASSRGQGGNEQFF. The CDR3 DNA reads as TGCGCCAGCAGCAGGGGACAGGGAGGCAATGAGCAGTTCTTC. The whole variable domain, filled in from reference TRBV5-1 and TRBJ2-1, reads KAGVTQTPRYLIKTRGQQVTLSCSPISGHRSVSWYQQTPGQGLQFLFEYFSETQRNKGNFPGRFSGRQFSNSRSEMNVSTLELGDSALYLCASSRGQGGNEQFFGPGTRLTVL.

The CDR3 sequence is CASSSSPTGLSYNEQFF. CDR3 DNA sequence: TGTGCCAGCAGCTCTTCCCCTACAGGCCTTTCCTACAATGAGCAGTTCTTC. This chain joins TRBV11-2 and TRBJ2-1, with TRBD1 as a possible D gene (5 bases). The germline gives CDR1 SGHAT, CDR2 FQNNGV. Trimming shortened V by 4 bases and J by 1 base, and 17 bases separated the two germline ends. This CDR3 has 17 residues.

This clonotype was seen at least ten times. This rearrangement joins TRBV2 to TRBJ1-1; D call uncertain. This CDR3 region has 12 residues. Germline CDR1 reads SNHLY; CDR2 reads FYNNEI. V was clipped by 4 bases and J by 3 bases, with 6 bases between them. The DNA for the CDR3 is TGTGCCAGCAGTGGCCGTCACACTGAAGCTTTCTTT. It is translated as CASSGRHTEAFF.

The V gene is TRBV4-3, the J gene TRBJ2-1; either TRBD1 or TRBD2 may supply D (5 bases each). Germline lookup yields CDR1 LGHNA and CDR2 YSLEER. Trimming removed 3 bases from V and 2 bases from J, with 14 bases in between. The length of the CDR3 is 16 residues. The CDR3 loop reads CASSQHRGSAYNEQFF. In nucleotides, the CDR3 is TGCGCCAGCAGCCAGCACCGGGGCTCAGCCTACAATGAGCAGTTCTTC.

This clonotype was detected ten times or more. This chain joins TRBV30 and TRBJ1-6; TRBD1 aligns across 7 bases. Germline V gives CDR1 GTSNPN, CDR2 SVGIG (reference sequence). This CDR3 comprises 14 residues. Trimming took 0 bases from V and 8 from J; bases not matched to a gene: 4. Written as DNA, the CDR3 is TGTGCCTGGAGTGTACCAGGGGGGTATTCACCCCTCCACTTT. The encoded protein is CAWSVPGGYSPLHF. The variable domain in full, completed from reference TRBV30 and TRBJ1-6, reads SQTIHQWPATLVQPVGSPLSLECTVEGTSNPNLYWYRQAAGRGLQLLFYSVGIGQISSEVPQNLSASRPQDRQFILSSKKLLLSDSGFYLCAWSVPGGYSPLHFGNGTRLTVT.

This clonotype was counted a few times. The chain couples TRBV3-1 to TRBJ2-5, with 7 bases that match TRBD1. Looked up from germline, CDR1 is LGHDT and CDR2 is YNNKEL (reference sequence). This CDR3 spans 15 amino acids. The V gene end was trimmed by 4 bases and the J gene end by 0 bases; junction bases not matched to a gene: 5. CDR3 residues: CASSPEQGYQETQYF. In DNA, the CDR3 is TGTGCCAGCAGCCCCGAACAGGGGTACCAAGAGACCCAGTACTTC.

A remark on this clonotype: Only one base separates this from a far larger clonotype, so it likely reflects a read error. The chain combines TRBV5-3 with TRBJ2-7; 7 bases are a match to TRBD1. TRBV5-3 is flagged as an ORF with uncertain function. The CDR3 runs 16 residues. CDR3 DNA sequence: TGTGCCAGCAGCTCACTCCGGGACAGAGAGTTTTACGAGCAGTACTTC. The encoded protein is CASSSLRDREFYEQYF.

Of note for this clonotype: A far larger clone lies a single base away; this is likely a read error. V is TRBV7-9 and J is TRBJ2-7; TRBD2 agrees at 10 bases. The CDR3 loop spans 17 amino acids. Germline values: CDR1 SEHNR, CDR2 FQNEAQ (reference sequence). V lost 5 bases to trimming and J lost 7 bases; unmatched junction nucleotides: 17. CDR3 DNA sequence: TGTGCCAGCAGCCCACAGAGCGGGAGGGCCTCGGGAAATGAGCAGTACTTC. Translating gives CASSPQSGRASGNEQYF.

This clonotype was counted ten times or more. The chain has TRBV6-2 or TRBV6-3 and TRBJ1-1, with 7 positions matching TRBD1. The CDR3 covers 16 residues. The V and J ends lost 7 bases and 1 base, in that order; junction bases with no gene match: 12. From germline, CDR1 is MNHEY and CDR2 SVGEGT. The CDR3: CASNFREGGQNTEAFF. The CDR3, as DNA: TGTGCCAGCAACTTCAGGGAAGGGGGCCAGAACACTGAAGCTTTCTTT.

V is TRBV12-3 or TRBV12-4 and J is TRBJ2-3, with TRBD2 identical over 9 bases. J gave up 0 bases and V 6 bases, and 10 bases lay outside the gene matches. The CDR3 has 17 amino acids. CDR3 DNA sequence: TGTGCCAGCAGCCCGGAGCGGGGGGTTACTAGCACAGATACGCAGTATTTT. Protein: CASSPERGVTSTDTQYF.

The chain is built from TRBV4-1 and TRBJ2-1; TRBD2 matches at 13 bases. The V and J ends lost 6 bases and 9 bases, in that order; junction bases with no gene match: 5. Germline V gives CDR1 MGHRA, CDR2 YSYEKL. The CDR3 is 14 amino acids. The DNA for the CDR3 is TGCGCCAGCAGACTAGCGGGAGGGCCGGGTGAGCAGTTCTTC. It yields the protein CASRLAGGPGEQFF.

The sample holds many counts of this clonotype. The V call is TRBV6-1, the J call TRBJ2-1; no reliable D call. Per germline, CDR1 MNHNS and CDR2 SASEGT. The V gene lost 8 bases and the J gene lost 3 bases, with 5 bases spanning the gap. The CDR3 spans 11 residues. CDR3 coding DNA: TGTGCCAGCCAACTCTACAATGAGCAGTTCTTC. This translates into CASQLYNEQFF.

This rearrangement joins TRBV13 to TRBJ2-2; 8 bases match TRBD2. The CDR3 consists of 16 residues. The ends lost 4 bases at V and 4 bases at J; junction bases unmatched: 8. The germline gives CDR1 PRHDT, CDR2 FYEKMQ (reference sequence). The CDR3: CASSYGWSGSTGELFF. The CDR3 coding sequence is TGTGCCAGCAGCTATGGCTGGAGCGGGAGCACCGGGGAGCTGTTTTTT.

The rearrangement links TRBV5-1 to TRBJ2-2; 12 bases map to TRBD1. J lost 6 bases, V lost 4 bases, and 10 bases had no gene match. The germline V gene encodes CDR1 SGHRS and CDR2 YFSETQ. This CDR3 is 17 amino acids long. This CDR3 is CASSTGTGGNIPGELFF. Written as DNA, the CDR3 is TGCGCCAGCAGCACCGGGACAGGGGGCAATATTCCCGGGGAGCTGTTTTTT.

This clonotype showed up many times. The chain is built from TRBV7-9 and TRBJ2-5; 12 bases match TRBD2. This CDR3 has 16 residues. V gave up 3 bases and J gave up 0 bases; unmatched junction bases: 2. Germline CDR1 SEHNR, CDR2 FQNEAQ (reference sequence). For the CDR3, the DNA is TGTGCCAGCAGCTTCGGACTAGCGGGGTACCAAGAGACCCAGTACTTC. The encoded protein is CASSFGLAGYQETQYF.

The chain has TRBV2 and TRBJ1-2; D is unclear. Trimming left V 3 bases short and J 5 bases short, with 10 bases between. The germline V gene encodes CDR1 SNHLY and CDR2 FYNNEI. The CDR3 contains 13 residues. CDR3 sequence: CASSDRTNYGYTF. The CDR3 bases are TGTGCCAGCAGTGATAGGACGAATTATGGCTACACCTTC.

Remarks on this clonotype: A far larger clone differs by one base, so this is likely a read error. The chain carries TRBV5-1 and TRBJ2-5; 7 nucleotides align to TRBD2. The germline gives CDR1 SGHRS, CDR2 YFSETQ. V lost 4 bases and J lost 11; bases outside the gene matches: 14. This CDR3 region has 14 residues. CDR3 sequence (DNA): TGCGCCAGCAGCGGGGGACTACCAGACAATGAGCAGTACTTC. Encoded protein: CASSGGLPDNEQYF.

This clonotype was detected only once. This chain links TRBV11-2 with TRBJ2-7; no clear D. The CDR3 contains 15 residues. Per germline, CDR1 SGHAT and CDR2 FQNNGV. Trimming left V 1 base short and J 2 bases short, with 12 bases between. The CDR3 sequence is CASSLAFVAAYEQYF. The CDR3 DNA sequence: TGTGCCAGCAGCTTAGCCTTTGTGGCAGCCTACGAGCAGTACTTC.

This clonotype was detected only a few times. This sequence joins TRBV20-1 and TRBJ1-1, with D perhaps TRBD1 (5 bases). The V end lost 0 bases, the J end lost 3 bases, and 23 bases lay between the germline ends. The CDR3 runs 18 residues. Germline CDR1 reads DFQATT; CDR2 reads SNEGSKA (reference sequence). The CDR3 spells CSARDRTRGSREDTEAFF. The CDR3 DNA sequence: TGCAGTGCTAGAGATAGGACTAGGGGTTCCCGAGAGGACACTGAAGCTTTCTTT.

This clonotype was seen ten or more times. V and J are TRBV5-1 and TRBJ2-3, with 8 bases identical to TRBD1. Germline V lookup: CDR1 SGHRS, CDR2 YFSETQ. This CDR3 comprises 13 residues. The CDR3 sequence is CATGQGSTDTQYF. The CDR3 DNA reads as TGCGCAACAGGACAGGGAAGCACAGATACGCAGTATTTT.